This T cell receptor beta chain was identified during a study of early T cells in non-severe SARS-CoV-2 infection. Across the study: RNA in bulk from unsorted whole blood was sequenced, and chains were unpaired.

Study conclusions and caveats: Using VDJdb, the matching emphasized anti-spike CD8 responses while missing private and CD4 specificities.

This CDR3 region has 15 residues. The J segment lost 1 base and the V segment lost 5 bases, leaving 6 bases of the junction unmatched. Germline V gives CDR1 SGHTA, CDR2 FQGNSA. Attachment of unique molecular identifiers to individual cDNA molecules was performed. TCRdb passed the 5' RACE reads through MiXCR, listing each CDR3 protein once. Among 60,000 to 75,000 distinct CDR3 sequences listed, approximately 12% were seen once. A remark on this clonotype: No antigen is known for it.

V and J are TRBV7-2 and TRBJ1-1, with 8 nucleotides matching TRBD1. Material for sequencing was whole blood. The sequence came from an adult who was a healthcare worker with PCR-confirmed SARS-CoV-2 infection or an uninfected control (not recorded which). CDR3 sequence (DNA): TGTGCCAGCAGCCCAACAGGGGGAAGGAACACTGAAGCTTTCTTT. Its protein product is CASSPTGGRNTEAFF.